Shown below are 24 T cell receptor beta chains from a single sample sequenced in a study of T cell responses to AZD1222 COVID-19 vaccine. Method: immunoSEQ multiplex PCR; TCRdb's copy keeps in-frame clones and lacks some. This sample yields approximately 94,000 clones, of which about 85% are seen a single time; 1.8% belongs to the top ten. Specimen: peripheral blood, collected on day 0 of AZD1222 vaccination. Receptor source: an adult in good health.

The rearrangement links TRBV6-5 to TRBJ2-7; 7 bases are shared with TRBD1. Germline values: CDR1 MNHEY, CDR2 SVGAGI. This CDR3 spans 14 amino acids. Trimming at V came to 2 bases and at J to 4 bases, leaving 5 bases not matched to a gene. The CDR3: CASSYATGNYEQYF. The DNA for the CDR3 is TGTGCCAGCAGTTACGCGACAGGGAATTACGAGCAGTACTTC.

This clone came up a few times. The rearrangement uses TRBV7-2 and TRBJ2-2; D possibly corresponds to TRBD2 (5 bases). Trimming took off 3 bases at V and 6 bases at J, with 17 bases between the two ends. This CDR3 has 16 amino acids. CDR1 and CDR2 from the germline V gene are SGHTA and FQGNSA. Here the CDR3 reads CASSFGPGVGAGELFF. The DNA of the CDR3 is TGTGCCAGCAGCTTTGGCCCCGGGGTTGGTGCCGGGGAGCTGTTTTTT.

This chain uses TRBV4-2 with TRBJ1-1; D gene ambiguous. V was pared by 0 bases and J by 3 bases, with 11 bases between. Germline V gene data show CDR1 as LGHNA and CDR2 as YNFKEQ. The CDR3 loop spans 15 amino acids. CDR3 sequence (DNA): TGTGCCAGCAGCCAAGATTGGGGAGCGTACACTGAAGCTTTCTTT. This encodes CASSQDWGAYTEAFF.

The rearrangement links TRBV4-2 to TRBJ2-2; 10 bases map to TRBD2. The CDR3 contains 16 residues. After removal of 4 bases from V and 1 base from J, the junction contained 3 bases not matched to a gene. Germline V gives CDR1 LGHNA, CDR2 YNFKEQ. The CDR3 nucleotides are TGTGCCAGCAGCCCCGCTAGCGGGAGGAACACCGGGGAGCTGTTTTTT. It specifies CASSPASGRNTGELFF.

CDR3 loop: CASSIGSNTEAFF. CDR3 DNA: TGTGCCAGCAGCATAGGCAGTAACACTGAAGCTTTCTTT. The rearrangement joins TRBV7-3 to TRBJ1-1; D unresolved. V dropped 5 bases and J dropped 2 bases, with 9 bases sitting between them. CDR1 is SGHTA and CDR2 is FQGTGA in the germline V gene. This CDR3 has 13 amino acids.

The chain has TRBV25-1 and TRBJ2-3, with 10 positions matching TRBD2. Trimming removed 4 bases from V and 1 base from J; junction bases left unmatched: 5. The CDR3 is 16 amino acids. CDR1 and CDR2 from the germline V gene are MGHDK and SYGVNS. CDR3 nucleotides: TGTGCCAGCAGTGCCTCTAGCGGGAGTGGCACAGATACGCAGTATTTT. Translated, it gives CASSASSGSGTDTQYF. The full variable domain, with the rest looked up from reference TRBV25-1 and TRBJ2-3, is EADIYQTPRYLVIGTGKKITLECSQTMGHDKMYWYQQDPGMELHLIHYSYGVNSTEKGDLSSESTVSRIRTEHFPLTLESARPSHTSQYLCASSASSGSGTDTQYFGPGTRLTVL.

The rearrangement links TRBV9 to TRBJ2-1, with 12 positions matching TRBD2. J was trimmed by 3 bases and V by 4 bases; bases with no gene match: 5. Germline lookup yields CDR1 SGDLS and CDR2 YYNGEE. This CDR3 has 16 amino acids. The CDR3 coding sequence is TGTGCCAGCAGCTTTCCGACTAGCGGGGGCTACAATGAGCAGTTCTTC. Translation: CASSFPTSGGYNEQFF.

This clone was counted only a few times. The chain couples TRBV10-1 to TRBJ2-7; D not resolved. Germline assignment: CDR1 WNHNN and CDR2 SYGVQD (reference sequence). V shed 7 bases and J shed 7 bases, with 5 bases lying between them. The CDR3 length is 9 residues. CDR3 in amino acids: CASIGEQYF. The CDR3 nucleotides are TGCGCCAGCATTGGGGAGCAGTACTTC.

The chain employs TRBV19 and TRBJ1-1; TRBD1 matches 7 bases. With V trimmed by 8 bases and J by 6 bases, 9 bases remained unmatched. Germline V gene sequence: CDR1 LNHDA, CDR2 SQIVND (reference sequence). The CDR3 has 13 residues. CDR3 in DNA: TGTGCCAGTCGAAAAGGGACAGCTCCTGAAGCTTTCTTT. It translates to CASRKGTAPEAFF.

This sequence joins TRBV2 and TRBJ2-4; 7 nucleotides align to TRBD2. CDR3 size: 14 residues. Germline values: CDR1 SNHLY, CDR2 FYNNEI. With V trimmed by 4 bases and J by 9 bases, 9 bases remained unmatched. This chain's CDR3 is CASSVLREHGIQYF. As DNA, the CDR3 is TGTGCCAGCAGTGTTCTGCGGGAGCATGGCATTCAGTACTTC.

The rearrangement links TRBV7-2 to TRBJ2-5; 7 nucleotides align to TRBD2. The CDR3 contains 14 residues. Germline CDR1 SGHTA, CDR2 FQGNSA. The junction had 6 bases not matched to a gene; V was cut back by 3 bases and J by 5 bases. The CDR3 DNA reads as TGTGCCAGCAGCTTGGGAGGGGTGGACGAGACCCAGTACTTC. Its protein product is CASSLGGVDETQYF.

CDR3 bases: TGTGCCAGCAGTGAAGGCTATGGCTACACCTTC. Its protein is CASSEGYGYTF. The chain recombines TRBV6-1 with TRBJ1-2; D is undetermined. V was clipped by 1 base and J by 4 bases, with 1 base between them. The CDR3 loop spans 11 amino acids. Germline loops: CDR1 MNHNS, CDR2 SASEGT.

CDR3 bases: TGTGCCAGCAGCCCCCGTCAATACAGCCAAGAGACCCAGTACTTC. This codes for CASSPRQYSQETQYF. V gene TRBV7-2 combines with J gene TRBJ2-5, with no clear D. The germline V gene has CDR1 SGHTA and CDR2 FQGNSA. The CDR3 covers 15 residues. The germline V and J ends were trimmed by 5 bases and 1 base, with 14 bases remaining between them.

The chain is built from TRBV19 and TRBJ2-3; 7 bases agree with TRBD2. Germline V lookup: CDR1 LNHDA, CDR2 SQIVND (reference sequence). This CDR3 has 15 amino acids. With 1 base clipped from V and 5 bases from J, the junction kept 6 bases outside the gene matches. The CDR3 DNA follows: TGTGCCAGTAGTATAGGAGGGAGGGCCGTAGATACGCAGTATTTT. Translation: CASSIGGRAVDTQYF.

The chain's CDR3 is CASSQGPVTLHF. CDR3 DNA: TGTGCCAGCAGCCAAGGGCCGGTAACCCTCCACTTT. This chain links TRBV3-1 (or the pseudogene TRBV3-2) with TRBJ1-6; no reliable D call. Germline loops: CDR1 LGHDT, CDR2 YNNKEL (reference sequence). The CDR3 consists of 12 residues. V was shortened by 1 base and J by 14 bases, with 9 bases between the two germline ends.

The V gene is TRBV28, the J gene TRBJ2-2, with 10 positions matching TRBD1. The germline V gene has CDR1 MDHEN and CDR2 SYDVKM. The CDR3 runs to 17 residues. Unmatched junction bases numbered 15, after V lost 8 bases and J lost 6 bases. The CDR3 spells CASGNSVGTGVSGELFF. For the CDR3, the DNA is TGTGCCAGCGGAAATTCGGTGGGGACAGGGGTATCCGGGGAGCTGTTTTTT. The full variable domain, its missing parts supplied by reference TRBV28 and TRBJ2-2, is DVKVTQSSRYLVKRTGEKVFLECVQDMDHENMFWYRQDPGLGLRLIYFSYDVKMKEKGDIPEGYSVSREKKERFSLILESASTNQTSMYLCASGNSVGTGVSGELFFGEGSRLTVL.

The V call is TRBV3-1 (or the pseudogene TRBV3-2), the J call TRBJ2-3; the match to TRBD2 covers 7 bases. The CDR3 loop spans 17 amino acids. Germline V CDR1 and CDR2: LGHDT, YNNKEL (reference sequence). The junction had 8 bases not matched to a gene; V was cut back by 1 base and J by 1 base. The CDR3 nucleotides are TGTGCCAGCAGCCAAGGCGGGAGCGGGTGGGGCACAGATACGCAGTATTTT. It is translated as CASSQGGSGWGTDTQYF.

J is TRBJ2-1 and V is TRBV28, with 8 positions matching TRBD2. The J segment lost 10 bases and the V segment lost 3 bases, leaving 14 bases of the junction unmatched. Germline lookup yields CDR1 MDHEN and CDR2 SYDVKM. This CDR3 comprises 16 residues. The CDR3: CASSFQGLGLVIEQFF. In DNA form, the CDR3 reads TGTGCCAGCAGTTTTCAGGGGTTGGGACTAGTAATCGAGCAGTTCTTC.

The genes are TRBV4-1 and TRBJ2-6, with a possible D match to TRBD1 (6 bases). The ends were cut back, 5 bases at V and 2 bases at J, with 19 bases in the middle. This CDR3 is 18 amino acids long. The germline V gene has CDR1 MGHRA and CDR2 YSYEKL. CDR3 protein: CASSYMTGIFAGANVLTF. CDR3 nucleotide sequence: TGCGCCAGCAGCTACATGACAGGTATTTTCGCTGGGGCCAACGTCCTGACTTTC.

The chain is built from TRBV6-6 and TRBJ2-5; 13 bases are shared with TRBD2. The germline V gene encodes CDR1 MNHNY and CDR2 SVGAGI (reference sequence). This CDR3 spans 15 amino acids. The V and J ends lost 4 bases and 4 bases, in that order; junction bases with no gene match: 3. This CDR3 reads CASSWTSGRPETQYF. CDR3 DNA sequence: TGTGCCAGCAGTTGGACTAGCGGGAGACCAGAGACCCAGTACTTC.

The rearrangement uses TRBV19 and TRBJ1-6; D might be TRBD1 (6 bases). The V and J ends lost 8 bases and 7 bases respectively, with 9 bases between them. The CDR3 totals 12 residues. Germline assignment: CDR1 LNHDA and CDR2 SQIVND (reference sequence). The CDR3 DNA reads as TGTGCCAGTGGGACAAGGAATTCACCCCTCCACTTT. Its translation: CASGTRNSPLHF. Based on the CDR3 plus reference TRBV19 and TRBJ1-6, the full variable domain is DGGITQSPKYLFRKEGQNVTLSCEQNLNHDAMYWYRQDPGQGLRLIYYSQIVNDFQKGDIAEGYSVSREKKESFPLTVTSAQKNPTAFYLCASGTRNSPLHFGNGTRLTVT.

V and J are TRBV19 and TRBJ2-3, with D tentatively TRBD2 (6 bases). Per the germline V gene, CDR1 is LNHDA and CDR2 is SQIVND (reference sequence). Trimming cost V 3 bases and J 0 bases, with 10 bases left between them. The CDR3 sequence is 15 residues long. CDR3 nucleotides: TGTGCCAGTAGTATTGTGACTAGTAGCACAGATACGCAGTATTTT. Its protein is CASSIVTSSTDTQYF.

This chain connects TRBV6-2 or TRBV6-3 to TRBJ2-3, with D perhaps matching TRBD2 (5 bases). CDR1 is MNHEY, CDR2 SVGEGT, per germline. V was clipped by 2 bases and J by 2 bases, with 14 bases between them. The CDR3 is made up of 16 amino acids. CDR3: CASSYDRGGYTDTQYF. DNA for the CDR3: TGTGCCAGCAGTTACGATCGAGGAGGATACACAGATACGCAGTATTTT.

This chain uses TRBV15 with TRBJ1-6, with a possible D match to TRBD1 (5 bases). The germline V gene has CDR1 LNHNV and CDR2 YYDKDF (reference sequence). There are 18 residues in the CDR3. V was trimmed by 2 bases and J by 7 bases, leaving 21 bases between them. The CDR3: CATSRQPPGYKDNSPLHF. DNA of the CDR3: TGTGCCACCAGCAGACAACCCCCAGGGTATAAGGACAATTCACCCCTCCACTTT.